The 31 T cell receptor beta chains below come from one sample, sequenced in a study of vaccination and CD4 T cells after COVID-19. Treatment indicated: roughly 10-day PBMC culture with coronavirus spike peptide pools or control peptides (ViraFEST assay). Scientists ran DNA taken from cultured CD4+ T cells through the Oncomine TCR Beta short-read assay for sequencing. TCRdb reanalysed the PCR reads using MiXCR and keeps one entry per CDR3 protein. This sample yields some 17,000 distinct CDR3 sequences, of which roughly 60% are seen a single time; around 5.5% belongs to the top ten. Antigen specificity for these receptors is unknown. This material consisted of CD4+ T cells from blood, cultured in vitro, taken after SARS-CoV-2 vaccination. The receptors here all came from a human donor who had recovered from COVID-19.

The chain links TRBV29-1 to TRBJ1-2; weak D call: TRBD1 (5 bases). V was cut by 7 bases and J by 7 bases, with 22 bases left in between. CDR3 length: 14 amino acids. Germline V gives CDR1 SQVTM, CDR2 ANQGSEA. The DNA for the CDR3 is TGCAGCGCTGTGGGACTCCCGGATGGCCTTGGCTACACCTTC. It yields the protein CSAVGLPDGLGYTF. Filled out from reference TRBV29-1 and TRBJ1-2, the complete variable domain reads SAVISQKPSRDICQRGTSLTIQCQVDSQVTMMFWYRQQPGQSLTLIATANQGSEATYESGFVIDKFPISRPNLTFSTLTVSNMSPEDSSIYLCSAVGLPDGLGYTFGSGTRLTVV.

Worth noting for this clonotype: Relative to the germline gene, one junction end is altered; a read error may explain this. The chain is built from TRBV19 and TRBJ2-7, with D perhaps matching TRBD1 (5 bases). Looked up from germline, CDR1 is LNHDA and CDR2 is SQIVND (reference sequence). The CDR3 contains 15 residues. CDR3 residues: CASSITRQTSHEQYF. Written as DNA, the CDR3 is TGTGCCAGTAGTATAACACGACAGACCTCCCACGAGCAGTACTTC.

In this sample, this clonotype turned up a few times. The chain uses TRBV20-1 and TRBJ2-5; D gene unclear. The CDR3 is 11 amino acids. From germline, CDR1 is DFQATT and CDR2 SNEGSKA (reference sequence). Trimming took 5 bases from V and 4 from J, leaving 8 bases between them. The CDR3: CSAQRGETQYF. The DNA of the CDR3 is TGCAGTGCTCAGCGCGGAGAGACCCAGTACTTC.

The chain is built from TRBV20-1 and TRBJ2-3; perhaps TRBD2 as D (6 bases). This CDR3 is built from 14 residues. Germline V lookup: CDR1 DFQATT, CDR2 SNEGSKA (reference sequence). V was pared by 2 bases and J by 0 bases, with 9 bases between. The DNA of the CDR3 is TGCAGTGCTAGAAGCCTAGCGAGCACAGATACGCAGTATTTT. It specifies CSARSLASTDTQYF.

The CDR3 coding sequence is TGTGCCAGCAGCTCTGTATGGGGGGTTCCGTACCAAGAGACCCAGTACTTC. This codes for CASSSVWGVPYQETQYF. The chain is built from TRBV11-3 and TRBJ2-5; possibly TRBD2 for D (6 bases). Germline assignment: CDR1 SGHNT and CDR2 YENEEA. The CDR3 runs 17 residues. V was pared by 4 bases and J by 0 bases, with 18 bases between.

The chain joins TRBV6-1 to TRBJ1-3; possibly TRBD1 for D (6 bases). V lost 2 bases to trimming and J lost 1 base, with 12 bases between them. This CDR3 contains 16 residues. Germline values: CDR1 MNHNS, CDR2 SASEGT. In DNA, the CDR3 is TGTGCCAGCAGTGAAATTGGACAGATATCTGGAAACACCATATATTTT. This codes for CASSEIGQISGNTIYF.

Only a few counts were recorded for this clonotype. V and J are TRBV30 and TRBJ1-5; D possibly corresponds to TRBD1 (5 bases). This CDR3 region has 13 residues. Trimming stripped 0 bases from V and 4 bases from J, with 7 bases between. Germline V gives CDR1 GTSNPN, CDR2 SVGIG (reference sequence). The CDR3 nucleotides are TGTGCCTGGAGTGTAGACAGTAATCAGCCCCAGCATTTT. It codes for CAWSVDSNQPQHF. Using reference TRBV30 and TRBJ1-5 for the parts outside the CDR3, the full variable domain is SQTIHQWPATLVQPVGSPLSLECTVEGTSNPNLYWYRQAAGRGLQLLFYSVGIGQISSEVPQNLSASRPQDRQFILSSKKLLLSDSGFYLCAWSVDSNQPQHFGDGTRLSIL.

V is TRBV20-1 and J is TRBJ1-2; 7 bases align to TRBD1. The V and J ends lost 5 bases and 7 bases, in that order; junction bases with no gene match: 13. The CDR3 sequence is 14 residues long. Germline V gene sequence: CDR1 DFQATT, CDR2 SNEGSKA (reference sequence). The CDR3 DNA sequence: TGCAGTGCTTCTCCCCGGACAGGAGGTATTGGCTACACCTTC. Its protein is CSASPRTGGIGYTF.

V and J are TRBV19 and TRBJ2-5; 10 positions agree with TRBD1. The length of the CDR3 is 15 residues. The V gene's germline CDR1 is LNHDA and CDR2 SQIVND (reference sequence). V lost 3 bases to trimming and J lost 2 bases; unmatched junction nucleotides: 3. The CDR3, as DNA: TGTGCCAGTAGTATGGGGGACAGGGGACAAGAGACCCAGTACTTC. It is translated as CASSMGDRGQETQYF.

This chain uses TRBV20-1 with TRBJ2-1; 14 positions agree with TRBD2. J gave up 9 bases and V 1 base, and 11 bases lay outside the gene matches. The germline CDR1 and CDR2 sequences are DFQATT and SNEGSKA (reference sequence). The CDR3 runs 17 residues. CDR3 bases: TGCAGTGCTAGAGTTCCGACTAGCGGGAGGGCTTCTGGTGAGCAGTTCTTC. This sequence encodes CSARVPTSGRASGEQFF.

The rearrangement links TRBV28 to TRBJ1-1; 10 nucleotides agree with TRBD1. Germline values: CDR1 MDHEN, CDR2 SYDVKM. The CDR3 is 16 residues long. With 3 bases clipped from V and 7 bases from J, the junction kept 11 bases outside the gene matches. This chain's CDR3 is CASSLLGTGDGFEAFF. The DNA for the CDR3 is TGTGCCAGCAGTTTGCTCGGGACAGGGGATGGGTTTGAAGCTTTCTTT.

The V and J genes are TRBV14 and TRBJ1-1; D is ambiguous. The CDR3 length is 15 residues. Trimming shortened V by 2 bases and J by 4 bases, and 14 bases separated the two germline ends. Germline V gene lookup returns CDR1 SGHDN and CDR2 FVKESK. The DNA of the CDR3 is TGTGCCAGCAGCCAACGACTGGGCCTGGGCACTGAAGCTTTCTTT. Amino acids: CASSQRLGLGTEAFF.

This clonotype was observed a single time. The chain carries TRBV6-5 and TRBJ1-5, with 7 bases fitting TRBD1. The CDR3 totals 15 residues. The V gene end was trimmed by 4 bases and the J gene end by 3 bases; junction bases not matched to a gene: 6. Germline V gene sequence: CDR1 MNHEY, CDR2 SVGAGI. CDR3 nucleotide sequence: TGTGCCAGCAGTTCCGGGACAGCGGCCAATCAGCCCCAGCATTTT. Its protein product is CASSSGTAANQPQHF.

V is TRBV20-1 and J is TRBJ1-5, with D possibly matching TRBD1 (5 bases). Between the trimmed V and J ends, which lost 0 bases and 6 bases, there was a span of 9 bases. The CDR3 loop spans 13 amino acids. The germline V gene has CDR1 DFQATT and CDR2 SNEGSKA (reference sequence). CDR3 DNA: TGCAGTGCTAGAGATACAGGTACTCAGCCCCAGCATTTT. It specifies CSARDTGTQPQHF.

This clonotype was detected only a few times. The V gene is TRBV20-1, the J gene TRBJ1-5; 7 nucleotides align to TRBD1. Looked up from germline, CDR1 is DFQATT and CDR2 is SNEGSKA (reference sequence). With V trimmed by 3 bases and J by 3 bases, 8 bases remained unmatched. The CDR3 is 15 residues long. The CDR3, as DNA: TGCAGTGCTAGGGTACAGGGGTATGCCAATCAGCCCCAGCATTTT. It specifies CSARVQGYANQPQHF.

The chain employs TRBV28 and TRBJ1-5; D perhaps matches TRBD1 (5 bases). Per the germline V gene, CDR1 is MDHEN and CDR2 is SYDVKM. This CDR3 has 14 amino acids. The CDR3 nucleotides are TGTGCGAACCGGGGGGGAGGCAACAATCAGCCCCAGCATTTT. It translates to CANRGGGNNQPQHF.

V usage is TRBV6-1 and J usage is TRBJ1-1; D is undetermined. Between the trimmed V and J ends, which lost 6 bases and 3 bases, there was a span of 11 bases. The V gene's germline CDR1 is MNHNS and CDR2 SASEGT. This CDR3 is 13 amino acids long. The CDR3 reads CASSLQRDTEAFF. As DNA, the CDR3 is TGTGCCAGCAGCCTACAGAGGGACACTGAAGCTTTCTTT.

The chain is built from TRBV2 and TRBJ1-3; unclear D gene. The V end was cut by 4 bases, the J end by 0 bases, with 13 bases between. The germline gives CDR1 SNHLY, CDR2 FYNNEI. There are 16 residues in the CDR3. The CDR3 is CASSVRPIFSGNTIYF. The CDR3 nucleotides read TGTGCCAGCAGTGTGAGGCCGATCTTCTCTGGAAACACCATATATTTT.

The chain carries TRBV12-3 or TRBV12-4 and TRBJ1-2; a weak D match, TRBD1 (6 bases). V lost 1 base and J lost 12, with 9 bases in between. This CDR3 comprises 11 residues. DNA of the CDR3: TGTGCCAGCAGTTTAGTAGGGGGGCACACCTTC. Its translation: CASSLVGGHTF.

V is TRBV20-1 and J is TRBJ2-3; unclear D gene. This CDR3 spans 13 amino acids. Trimming cost V 0 bases and J 3 bases, with 7 bases left between them. Germline V CDR1 and CDR2: DFQATT, SNEGSKA (reference sequence). This CDR3 is CSAREPGTDTQYF. In DNA, the CDR3 is TGCAGTGCTAGAGAGCCTGGTACAGATACGCAGTATTTT.

This clonotype was seen only once. This chain links TRBV27 with TRBJ1-6; a weak D match, TRBD1 (6 bases). V gave up 0 bases and J gave up 10 bases, with 10 bases separating them. The CDR3 consists of 14 residues. The germline gives CDR1 MNHEY, CDR2 SMNVEV (reference sequence). CDR3 nucleotide sequence: TGTGCCAGCAGTTTATCCGGACAGCCCTCACCCCTCCACTTT. Protein: CASSLSGQPSPLHF.

This chain connects TRBV6-1 to TRBJ1-5; 8 bases are a match to TRBD1. The CDR3 length is 16 residues. Germline values: CDR1 MNHNS, CDR2 SASEGT. V lost 6 bases, J lost 7 bases, and 14 bases stayed unmatched. CDR3 residues: CASRPSRTGFGQPQHF. The CDR3 DNA is TGTGCCAGCAGACCCTCCCGGACAGGGTTCGGACAGCCCCAGCATTTT.

The chain joins TRBV19 to TRBJ1-5, with D uncertain. CDR1 and CDR2 from the germline V gene are LNHDA and SQIVND (reference sequence). CDR3 size: 15 residues. V lost 7 bases and J lost 8, with 21 bases in between. CDR3 sequence: CASTPLGVSGEPQHF. The CDR3 coding sequence is TGTGCCAGTACCCCTCTCGGGGTTAGTGGGGAGCCCCAGCATTTT. Based on the CDR3 plus reference TRBV19 and TRBJ1-5, the full variable domain is DGGITQSPKYLFRKEGQNVTLSCEQNLNHDAMYWYRQDPGQGLRLIYYSQIVNDFQKGDIAEGYSVSREKKESFPLTVTSAQKNPTAFYLCASTPLGVSGEPQHFGDGTRLSIL.

This chain joins TRBV24-1 and TRBJ2-1; 14 bases map to TRBD2. J lost 6 bases, V lost 4 bases, and 4 bases had no gene match. The CDR3 covers 16 residues. In germline, CDR1 is KGHDR, CDR2 SFDVKD. In DNA form, the CDR3 reads TGTGCCACCAGTGACCCCGGACTAGCGGGGGGCAATGAGCAGTTCTTC. The encoded protein is CATSDPGLAGGNEQFF.

The chain couples TRBV28 to TRBJ1-5, with TRBD1 identical over 7 bases. Trimming removed 5 bases from V and 5 bases from J; junction bases left unmatched: 6. The CDR3 consists of 14 residues. The germline CDR1 and CDR2 sequences are MDHEN and SYDVKM. CDR3 DNA: TGTGCCAGCAGTCGGACAGGTCAGCATCAGCCCCAGCATTTT. Translation gives CASSRTGQHQPQHF.

V is TRBV7-2 and J is TRBJ1-2; D is undetermined. V was shortened by 0 bases and J by 2 bases, with 7 bases between the two germline ends. CDR3 length equals 14 residues. From germline, CDR1 is SGHTA and CDR2 FQGNSA. The CDR3 reads CASSLAGRNYGYTF. The CDR3 DNA sequence: TGTGCCAGCAGCTTAGCAGGGAGGAACTATGGCTACACCTTC.

The chain employs TRBV28 and TRBJ1-5; D perhaps matches TRBD1 (6 bases). Germline-derived CDR1 and CDR2 are MDHEN and SYDVKM. Trimming took off 7 bases at V and 9 bases at J, with 19 bases between the two ends. The CDR3 contains 14 residues. Here the CDR3 DNA reads TGTGCCAGCACCTCCCGGGACACTAGTCGGCCCCAGCATTTT. It translates to CASTSRDTSRPQHF.

The chain combines TRBV19 with TRBJ2-2; no clear D gene. In germline, CDR1 is LNHDA, CDR2 SQIVND (reference sequence). V was trimmed by 3 bases and J by 2 bases, leaving 10 bases between them. This CDR3 has 15 amino acids. The CDR3 bases are TGTGCCAGTAGTATCCACACTACTAACACCGGGGAGCTGTTTTTT. This gives the protein CASSIHTTNTGELFF.

There are a few counts of this clonotype. V and J are TRBV27 and TRBJ2-2, with 9 bases aligning to TRBD1. The CDR3 sequence is 18 residues long. Germline V gene lookup returns CDR1 MNHEY and CDR2 SMNVEV (reference sequence). With 9 bases clipped from V and 2 bases from J, the junction kept 16 bases outside the gene matches. CDR3 bases: TGTGCCAGACCACAGGGGGCGATGCTAGCGGTTAACACCGGGGAGCTGTTTTTT. Protein sequence: CARPQGAMLAVNTGELFF.

The CDR3 DNA reads as TGTGCCAGCAGACCCGGGACAGGGAACACCGGGGAGCTGTTTTTT. It encodes CASRPGTGNTGELFF. The rearrangement uses TRBV7-2 and TRBJ2-2; 8 bases are a match to TRBD1. Germline CDR1 reads SGHTA; CDR2 reads FQGNSA. With V trimmed by 6 bases and J by 1 base, 4 bases remained unmatched. This CDR3 region has 15 residues.

The V gene is TRBV12-3 or TRBV12-4, the J gene TRBJ2-7; D possibly uses TRBD1 or TRBD2 (6 bases each). The V and J ends lost 2 bases and 4 bases respectively, with 18 bases between them. This CDR3 spans 16 amino acids. DNA for the CDR3: TGTGCCAGCAGTTTACGGGGGACACCGCCTACGTACGAGCAGTACTTC. Its protein product is CASSLRGTPPTYEQYF.